The present T cell receptor (beta chain) was sequenced within a study of T cell responses to AZD1222 COVID-19 vaccine. Study-wide context: Pooled together were second doses at about 4 or about 12 weeks.

Trimming at V came to 4 bases and at J to 2 bases, leaving 7 bases not matched to a gene. In germline, CDR1 is SGHNT, CDR2 YYREEE (reference sequence). The CDR3 runs to 16 residues. Assay used: immunoSEQ multiplex PCR; TCRdb lists only in-frame clones, some missing. The sample consists of 85,000 to 100,000 clones, approximately 91% of them appearing once. The chain has TRBV5-4 and TRBJ2-3; 10 bases line up with TRBD2. This specimen consisted of peripheral blood, obtained on day 0 of AZD1222 vaccination. This receptor was identified in an adult in good health. The CDR3 DNA is TGTGCCAGCAGCGATAATAGCGGGAGGAACACAGATACGCAGTATTTT. It specifies CASSDNSGRNTDTQYF.